This TCR beta chain was observed in a study of PD-1 blockade in classical Hodgkin lymphoma. Study observations and caveats: Baseline diversity resembling that of newly diagnosed patients was seen in complete responders.

Noted time point: cycle 4 day 1 (C4D1), after less than 7 weeks of nivolumab. With no exception, relapse followed autologous stem cell transplantation in all patients, and brentuximab vedotin exposure varied. Responses achieved at best were complete response, partial response or progressive disease. The CDR3 sequence is 12 residues long. The germline V gene has CDR1 SGHTA and CDR2 FQGTGA. V shed 4 bases and J shed 8 bases, with 8 bases lying between them. This clone was seen once. The antigen is not known. The table came from immunoSEQ multiplex PCR; TCRdb's copy has only in-frame clones and leaves some out. The data hold around 25,000 clones, with approximately 65% observed a single time.

The J gene is TRBJ2-2, the V gene TRBV7-3; D remains unclear. The receptor was derived from a human donor with classical Hodgkin lymphoma. Sequencing was performed on peripheral blood mononuclear cells (PBMCs), taken before the fourth cycle of nivolumab. The chain's CDR3 is CASSSTQGELFF. The CDR3 region has the DNA TGTGCCAGCAGCTCCACACAAGGGGAGCTGTTTTTT.